A selection of T cell receptor beta chains follows, all from one sample in a study of T-cell reconstitution after alpha-beta-depleted transplantation in children. MiXCR, run by TCRdb on the PCR reads, gives a single entry per CDR3 protein. The sample includes about 900,000 distinct CDR3 sequences, under 30% seen only once; the top ten take roughly 31%. The sequencing used PBMCs, mostly from graft donor cells, collected 360 days after TCRalphabeta/CD19-depleted stem cell transplant. The receptors originated from a boy under three years old who had a stem cell transplant for SCID, so the T cells may come from the graft donor. CDR3s include the opening cysteine and the closing phenylalanine or tryptophan. D genes are given only for firm matches. Clone size is given for some rows only: seen once, a few or many times, or a class if the clone is expanded.

v_gene: TRBV6-2/TRBV6-3
j_gene: TRBJ2-2
d_gene: .
abundance: few
CDR3nt: TGTGCCAGCAGCCCCGGGTTACTAGTACGGGCGGACGCGAACACCGGGGAGCTGTTTTTT
CDR3aa: CASSPGLLVRADANTGELFF

v_gene: TRBV5-1
j_gene: TRBJ1-3
d_gene: .
abundance: .
CDR3nt: TGCGCCAGCAGCCCCGGGACTCAAGGAAACACCATATATTTT
CDR3aa: CASSPGTQGNTIYF

v_gene: TRBV20-1
j_gene: TRBJ2-3
d_gene: TRBD2
abundance: .
CDR3nt: TGCAGTGCTCTAAAGCGGGGGGGCTTAGATACGCAGTATTTT
CDR3aa: CSALKRGGLDTQYF

v_gene: TRBV2
j_gene: TRBJ2-3
d_gene: TRBD1
abundance: few
CDR3nt: TGTGCCAGCAGTGTAGGACAGGGAATTGGCACAGATACGCAGTATTTT
CDR3aa: CASSVGQGIGTDTQYF

v_gene: TRBV12-3/TRBV12-4
j_gene: TRBJ2-3
d_gene: .
abundance: few
CDR3nt: TGTGCCAGCAGTTTTATGAGCGGGACAGATACGCAGTATTTT
CDR3aa: CASSFMSGTDTQYF

v_gene: TRBV5-6
j_gene: TRBJ2-1
d_gene: .
abundance: .
CDR3nt: TGTGCCAGCAGCTCCTCTACAGGGATTTGGGTGGCTGAGCAGTTCTTC
CDR3aa: CASSSSTGIWVAEQFF

v_gene: TRBV27
j_gene: TRBJ2-1
d_gene: TRBD1
abundance: few
CDR3nt: TGTGCCAGCAGTTTATTCTCTCAGGGGGCCGTACGTAATGAGCAGTTCTTC
CDR3aa: CASSLFSQGAVRNEQFF

v_gene: TRBV6-1
j_gene: TRBJ2-3
d_gene: .
abundance: many
CDR3nt: TGTGCCAGCAGCCGGGGACATGGGACAGATACGCAGTATTTT
CDR3aa: CASSRGHGTDTQYF

v_gene: TRBV6-1
j_gene: TRBJ1-2
d_gene: TRBD1
abundance: once
CDR3nt: TGTGCCAGCAGCCGCCGCAACAGGGGGCTCTATGGCTACACCTTC
CDR3aa: CASSRRNRGLYGYTF

v_gene: TRBV27
j_gene: TRBJ2-5
d_gene: .
abundance: .
CDR3nt: TGTGCCAGCATGATGGGAGAGACCCAGTACTTC
CDR3aa: CASMMGETQYF

v_gene: TRBV20-1
j_gene: TRBJ2-5
d_gene: TRBD2
abundance: few
CDR3nt: TGCAGTGCCACGGGGGGGCAAGAGACCCAGTACTTC
CDR3aa: CSATGGQETQYF

v_gene: TRBV7-9
j_gene: TRBJ1-4
d_gene: .
abundance: .
CDR3nt: TGTGCCAGCGGGGTTCCAGAGGATGAAAAACTGTTTTTT
CDR3aa: CASGVPEDEKLFF